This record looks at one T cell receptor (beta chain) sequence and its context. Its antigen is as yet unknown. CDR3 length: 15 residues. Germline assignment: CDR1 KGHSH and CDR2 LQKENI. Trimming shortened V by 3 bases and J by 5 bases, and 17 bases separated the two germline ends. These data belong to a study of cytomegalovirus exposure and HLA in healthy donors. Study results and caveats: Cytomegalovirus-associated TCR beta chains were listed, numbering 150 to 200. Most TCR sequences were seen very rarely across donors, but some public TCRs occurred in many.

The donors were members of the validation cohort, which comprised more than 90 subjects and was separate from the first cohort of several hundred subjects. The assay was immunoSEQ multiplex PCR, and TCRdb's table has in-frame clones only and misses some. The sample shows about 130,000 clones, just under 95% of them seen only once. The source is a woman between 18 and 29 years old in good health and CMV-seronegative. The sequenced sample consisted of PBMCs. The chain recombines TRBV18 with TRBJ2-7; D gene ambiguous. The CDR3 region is CASSPYPGGYHEQYF. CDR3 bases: TGTGCCAGCTCACCGTATCCGGGTGGGTACCACGAGCAGTACTTC. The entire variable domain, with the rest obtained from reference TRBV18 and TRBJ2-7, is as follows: NAGVMQNPRHLVRRRGQEARLRCSPMKGHSHVYWYRQLPEEGLKFMVYLQKENIIDESGMPKERFSAEFPKEGPSILRIQQVVRGDSAAYFCASSPYPGGYHEQYFGPGTRLTVT.